The 2 T cell receptor beta chains below all came from one sample that was sequenced in a study of blood T cells in healthy people across ages. A second PCR of 7 to 11 cycles used a sample-barcoded 5' primer and a J-beta primer mix. TCRdb fed the 5' RACE reads into MiXCR, producing one record per CDR3 protein. The sample has about 750,000 distinct CDR3 sequences, approximately 53% seen once. The sample consisted of blood. The source is an elderly man in good health.

This clonotype was recorded once. This chain uses TRBV2 with TRBJ2-1, with 7 bases fitting TRBD2. The CDR3 is made up of 15 amino acids. Germline CDR1 SNHLY, CDR2 FYNNEI. V lost 6 bases to trimming and J lost 8 bases; unmatched junction nucleotides: 13. The CDR3 coding sequence is TGTGCCAGCAGCCTCCAGGGACGGGGGGTCCATGAGCAGTTCTTC. It encodes CASSLQGRGVHEQFF.

This chain joins TRBV6-1 and TRBJ2-4, with 11 nucleotides matching TRBD1. The CDR3 has 16 amino acids. V lost 6 bases to trimming and J lost 8 bases; unmatched junction nucleotides: 12. Germline CDR1 is MNHNS and CDR2 is SASEGT. CDR3 loop: CASSSGTGGPGDIQYF. The CDR3 DNA is TGTGCCAGCAGCTCCGGGACAGGGGGTCCAGGAGACATTCAGTACTTC.